This entry lists 25 T cell receptor beta chains sequenced from one sample in a study of graft-versus-host responses after intestinal transplantation. Assay: immunoSEQ multiplex PCR; the TCRdb copy retains only in-frame clones and omits some. The sample holds about 43,000 clones; about 95% are singletons and the top ten take around 1.6%. This sample comprised PBMCs, obtained around 350 days after intestinal transplant. The source of these receptors is a human patient who received an intestinal transplant, so some T cells may come from the graft donor.

V gene TRBV6-5 combines with J gene TRBJ2-7, with TRBD2 matching over 7 bases. J was trimmed by 1 base and V by 2 bases; bases with no gene match: 5. CDR1 is MNHEY and CDR2 is SVGAGI in the germline V gene. The CDR3 has 15 amino acids. CDR3 loop: CASSYSGGGSYEQYF. Written as DNA, the CDR3 is TGTGCCAGCAGTTACAGTGGGGGGGGGTCCTACGAGCAGTACTTC.

The V call is TRBV30, the J call TRBJ2-7, with D possibly matching TRBD1 (6 bases). Between the trimmed V and J ends, which lost 5 bases and 0 bases, there was a span of 17 bases. The CDR3 is made up of 15 amino acids. The germline V gene has CDR1 GTSNPN and CDR2 SVGIG (reference sequence). In DNA form, the CDR3 reads TGTGCCTGGGCCGAGGACAGCCAGACCTCCTACGAGCAGTACTTC. It yields the protein CAWAEDSQTSYEQYF.

The chain has TRBV27 and TRBJ2-7; D is possibly TRBD1 (6 bases). This CDR3 is built from 16 residues. Germline lookup yields CDR1 MNHEY and CDR2 SMNVEV (reference sequence). V dropped 5 bases and J dropped 2 bases, with 19 bases sitting between them. The CDR3 sequence: CASSLRGPGIPYEQYF. CDR3 coding DNA: TGTGCCAGCAGTCTCAGGGGTCCAGGGATCCCCTACGAGCAGTACTTC.

This clone was counted between two and nine times. The gene calls are TRBV7-2 and TRBJ1-1; 7 positions match TRBD1. This CDR3 is 13 amino acids long. Germline CDR1 and CDR2: SGHTA and FQGNSA. V gave up 3 bases and J gave up 6 bases; unmatched junction bases: 4. CDR3 loop: CASSFRQGSEAFF. The CDR3 bases are TGTGCCAGCAGCTTTCGACAGGGCTCTGAAGCTTTCTTT.

This clone was seen a few times. This sequence joins TRBV5-1 and TRBJ2-3, with 12 bases fitting TRBD2. The CDR3 is 15 residues long. V lost 4 bases, J lost 5 bases, and 5 bases stayed unmatched. Germline assignment: CDR1 SGHRS and CDR2 YFSETQ. DNA for the CDR3: TGCGCCAGCAGCAGACGGACTAGCGGGGAAGATACGCAGTATTTT. It is translated as CASSRRTSGEDTQYF. Complete variable domain (other parts from reference TRBV5-1 and TRBJ2-3): KAGVTQTPRYLIKTRGQQVTLSCSPISGHRSVSWYQQTPGQGLQFLFEYFSETQRNKGNFPGRFSGRQFSNSRSEMNVSTLELGDSALYLCASSRRTSGEDTQYFGPGTRLTVL.

The V call is TRBV9, the J call TRBJ2-7; 10 bases match TRBD1. The V segment lost 7 bases and the J segment 9 bases; nucleotides outside the gene matches: 16. Per the germline V gene, CDR1 is SGDLS and CDR2 is YYNGEE. The CDR3 consists of 15 residues. Here the CDR3 DNA reads TGTGCCAGCTCAACGACCGGGACAGGGGACTTCGGGCAGTACTTC. It translates to CASSTTGTGDFGQYF.

The chain uses TRBV6-5 and TRBJ2-7, with unresolved D. The ends were cut back, 2 bases at V and 4 bases at J, with 9 bases in the middle. Germline V gene lookup returns CDR1 MNHEY and CDR2 SVGAGI. This CDR3 is 13 amino acids long. The CDR3 here is CASSYTLLYEQYF. The DNA for the CDR3 is TGTGCCAGCAGTTACACTCTCTTATACGAGCAGTACTTC.

This chain connects TRBV5-1 to TRBJ2-1; TRBD2 aligns across 12 bases. From germline, CDR1 is SGHRS and CDR2 YFSETQ. The junction had 12 bases not matched to a gene; V was cut back by 4 bases and J by 7 bases. The CDR3 has 17 amino acids. The CDR3 DNA sequence: TGCGCCAGCAGCGCTAGCGGGAGGGCCATTCAGTCAAATGAGCAGTTCTTC. This sequence encodes CASSASGRAIQSNEQFF.

This clone occurred once. The J gene is TRBJ2-7, the V gene TRBV5-1, with D unclear. This CDR3 is built from 14 residues. V lost 4 bases to trimming and J lost 6 bases, with 17 bases between them. The germline CDR1 and CDR2 sequences are SGHRS and YFSETQ. CDR3 bases: TGCGCCAGCAGCCTAGGGTACAAGACTGCCGAGCAGTACTTC. Translated, it gives CASSLGYKTAEQYF.

This sequence joins TRBV9 and TRBJ1-4; D ambiguous. CDR3 length: 15 residues. The V end was cut by 0 bases, the J end by 7 bases, with 13 bases between. Germline loops: CDR1 SGDLS, CDR2 YYNGEE. The CDR3 loop is CASSVEAGRVEKLFF. The CDR3 nucleotides are TGTGCCAGCAGCGTAGAGGCAGGACGAGTTGAAAAACTGTTTTTT.

This sequence joins TRBV9 and TRBJ1-3; 9 bases fit TRBD1. Germline V gene sequence: CDR1 SGDLS, CDR2 YYNGEE. V shed 3 bases, J shed 1 base, and the junction held 17 bases outside the gene matches. This CDR3 region has 20 residues. CDR3 nucleotides: TGTGCCAGCAGCGCCTCACAGGGGGCGTTTACCCCTAGGTCTGGAAACACCATATATTTT. Amino acid sequence: CASSASQGAFTPRSGNTIYF.

The chain carries TRBV9 and TRBJ2-3; D remains unclear. Trimming took off 4 bases at V and 2 bases at J, with 14 bases between the two ends. This CDR3 spans 15 amino acids. Germline V gene sequence: CDR1 SGDLS, CDR2 YYNGEE. The CDR3 reads CASSPPPLATDTQYF. DNA for the CDR3: TGTGCCAGCAGCCCACCCCCCTTAGCCACAGATACGCAGTATTTT.

The CDR3 bases are TGTGCCAGCGCCCCGGGGGACACCCGCCTCGAGCAGTACTTC. Amino acids: CASAPGDTRLEQYF. The chain has TRBV27 and TRBJ2-7; D assignment may be TRBD1 or TRBD2 (6 bases each). The CDR3 has 14 residues. Germline V gene data show CDR1 as MNHEY and CDR2 as SMNVEV (reference sequence). V was pared by 8 bases and J by 6 bases, with 20 bases between.

V and J are TRBV9 and TRBJ2-3; unclear D gene. This CDR3 spans 14 amino acids. V lost 0 bases, J lost 6 bases, and 11 bases lay in between. Germline CDR1 reads SGDLS; CDR2 reads YYNGEE. The CDR3 sequence: CASSVANLGDTQYF. Written as DNA, the CDR3 is TGTGCCAGCAGCGTAGCTAACCTAGGCGATACGCAGTATTTT.

The genes are TRBV5-4 and TRBJ2-7; D remains unclear. The CDR3 totals 14 residues. Germline CDR1 SGHNT, CDR2 YYREEE (reference sequence). Trimming took 1 base from V and 0 from J, leaving 8 bases between them. CDR3 sequence reads: CASSLSLYSYEQYF. The CDR3 bases are TGTGCCAGCAGCTTGAGCCTATACTCCTACGAGCAGTACTTC.

The chain carries TRBV25-1 and TRBJ1-4; D gene ambiguous. Between the trimmed V and J ends, which lost 1 base and 8 bases, there was a span of 2 bases. The CDR3 is 11 residues long. Germline CDR1 MGHDK, CDR2 SYGVNS. The CDR3 is CASSESEKLFF. In nucleotides, the CDR3 is TGTGCCAGCAGTGAATCGGAAAAACTGTTTTTT.

The CDR3 sequence: CASSWEGGNQPQHF. Here the CDR3 DNA reads TGCGCCAGCAGCTGGGAGGGGGGCAATCAGCCCCAGCATTTT. The chain recombines TRBV5-1 with TRBJ1-5, with a tentative D call TRBD1 (6 bases). Germline CDR1 SGHRS, CDR2 YFSETQ. Trimming left V 3 bases short and J 2 bases short, with 9 bases between. CDR3 length: 14 amino acids.

The J gene is TRBJ2-6, the V gene TRBV7-7; D may be TRBD2 (5 bases). The CDR3 runs 17 residues. V lost 5 bases, J lost 5 bases, and 19 bases lay in between. Germline CDR1 SSHAT, CDR2 FNYEAQ (reference sequence). CDR3 loop: CASSEDWPQSRANVLTF. The CDR3 nucleotides read TGTGCCAGCAGCGAGGACTGGCCACAAAGTCGGGCCAACGTCCTGACTTTC.

The rearrangement links TRBV4-1 to TRBJ2-5, with 8 bases fitting TRBD1. The CDR3 has 14 residues. Germline V gene data show CDR1 as MGHRA and CDR2 as YSYEKL. With V trimmed by 6 bases and J by 1 base, 4 bases remained unmatched. The CDR3 DNA follows: TGCGCCAGCAGGTCGGACAGGGCCCAAGAGACCCAGTACTTC. Encoded protein: CASRSDRAQETQYF.

The chain carries TRBV7-9 and TRBJ1-1; TRBD1 aligns across 7 bases. Trimming at V came to 1 base and at J to 0 bases, leaving 2 bases not matched to a gene. This CDR3 is built from 15 residues. The germline V gene encodes CDR1 SEHNR and CDR2 FQNEAQ (reference sequence). In DNA, the CDR3 is TGTGCCAGCAGCTTAGGGGGACAGATGAACACTGAAGCTTTCTTT. This sequence encodes CASSLGGQMNTEAFF.

The chain couples TRBV19 to TRBJ2-7, with 13 bases matching TRBD2. The CDR3 consists of 15 residues. Germline V gene data show CDR1 as LNHDA and CDR2 as SQIVND (reference sequence). V shed 3 bases and J 9 bases; nucleotides not matched to a gene: 8. CDR3 loop: CASSIITSGGVRQYF. The CDR3 region has the DNA TGTGCCAGTAGTATCATAACTAGCGGGGGGGTTCGGCAGTACTTC.

The chain uses TRBV6-5 and TRBJ1-6, with a possible D match to TRBD1 (6 bases). The germline V and J ends were trimmed by 3 bases and 9 bases, with 12 bases remaining between them. Per germline, CDR1 MNHEY and CDR2 SVGAGI. The CDR3 length is 14 residues. The CDR3 region is CASSYGSGVSPLHF. The CDR3 coding sequence is TGTGCCAGCAGTTATGGGTCAGGGGTTTCACCCCTCCACTTT.

V is TRBV14 and J is TRBJ1-6; 8 bases match TRBD1. V lost 3 bases and J lost 3; bases outside the gene matches: 7. This CDR3 is 17 amino acids long. CDR1 is SGHDN, CDR2 FVKESK, per germline. CDR3 loop: CASSQTTGVNYNSPLHF. Written as DNA, the CDR3 is TGTGCCAGCAGCCAGACGACAGGGGTAAACTATAATTCACCCCTCCACTTT.

The rearrangement links TRBV20-1 to TRBJ2-3, with D tentatively TRBD2 (5 bases). The CDR3 totals 11 residues. Trimming shortened V by 6 bases and J by 6 bases, and 10 bases separated the two germline ends. CDR1 and CDR2 from the germline V gene are DFQATT and SNEGSKA (reference sequence). CDR3 in DNA: TGCAGTGCCATACTAGAGGATACGCAGTATTTT. Protein: CSAILEDTQYF.

The chain links TRBV4-2 to TRBJ2-3; 7 nucleotides match TRBD2. V lost 0 bases and J lost 3; bases outside the gene matches: 6. Looked up from germline, CDR1 is LGHNA and CDR2 is YNFKEQ. The CDR3 runs 16 residues. This CDR3 reads CASSQDRGVGTDTQYF. The CDR3 coding sequence is TGTGCCAGCAGCCAAGATCGGGGGGTAGGGACAGATACGCAGTATTTT.